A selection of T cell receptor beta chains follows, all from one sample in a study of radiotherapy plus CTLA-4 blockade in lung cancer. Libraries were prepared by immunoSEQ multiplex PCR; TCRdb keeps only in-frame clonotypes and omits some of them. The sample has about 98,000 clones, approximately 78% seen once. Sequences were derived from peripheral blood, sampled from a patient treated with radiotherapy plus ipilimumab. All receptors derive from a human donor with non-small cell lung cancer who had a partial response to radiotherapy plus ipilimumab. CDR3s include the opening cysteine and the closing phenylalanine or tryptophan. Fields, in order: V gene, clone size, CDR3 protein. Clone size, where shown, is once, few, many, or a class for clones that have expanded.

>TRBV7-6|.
CASSLWAPPAEQYF
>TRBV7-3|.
CASSSGLAGVSGELFF
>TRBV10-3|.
CAISERQGSLPYEQYF
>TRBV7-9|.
CASSPTMGTQYF
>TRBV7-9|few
CASSSALFDRNYGYTF
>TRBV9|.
CASSVGQGSEQYF
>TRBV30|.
CAWSHGANEKLFF
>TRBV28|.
CASRKTGSGAEQYF
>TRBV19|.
CASRGGNPGNTIYF
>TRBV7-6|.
CASTLGTGDEETQYF
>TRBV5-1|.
CASSLVGPSGAQAFF
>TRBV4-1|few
CASSQGTGFQQTQYF
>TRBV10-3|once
CAISPGADTQYF
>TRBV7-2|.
CASSLVRTNEQFF
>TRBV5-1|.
CASSPYGQGMSYEQYF
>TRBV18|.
CASSPSQGSTDTQYF
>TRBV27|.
CASSLRGGTYEQYF
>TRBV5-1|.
CASSSGTGNTEAFF
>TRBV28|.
CASIPRLAVYYNEQFF
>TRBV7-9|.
CASSLTGGSDEQFF
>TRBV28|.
CASSPFGGSGRVTDTQYF
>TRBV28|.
CASTLGGADSYEQYF
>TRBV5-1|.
CASSLGDRVSGYTF
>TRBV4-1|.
CASSQDPQGGNNEQFF
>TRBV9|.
CASSVDGRTTDTQYF